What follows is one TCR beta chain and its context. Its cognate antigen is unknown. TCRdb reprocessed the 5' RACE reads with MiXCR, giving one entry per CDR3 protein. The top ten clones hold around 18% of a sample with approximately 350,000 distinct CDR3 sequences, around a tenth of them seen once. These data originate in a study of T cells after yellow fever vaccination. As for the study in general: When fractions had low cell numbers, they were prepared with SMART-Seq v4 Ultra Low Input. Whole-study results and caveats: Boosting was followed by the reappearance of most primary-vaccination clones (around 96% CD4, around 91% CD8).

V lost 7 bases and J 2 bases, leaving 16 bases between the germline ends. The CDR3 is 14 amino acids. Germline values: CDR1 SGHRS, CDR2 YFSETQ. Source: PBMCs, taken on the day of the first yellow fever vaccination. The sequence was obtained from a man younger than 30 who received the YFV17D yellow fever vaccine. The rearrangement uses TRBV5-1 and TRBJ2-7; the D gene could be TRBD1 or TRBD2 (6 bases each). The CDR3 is CASGGGLTTYEQYF. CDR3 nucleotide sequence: TGCGCCAGCGGAGGGGGACTGACGACCTACGAGCAGTACTTC.